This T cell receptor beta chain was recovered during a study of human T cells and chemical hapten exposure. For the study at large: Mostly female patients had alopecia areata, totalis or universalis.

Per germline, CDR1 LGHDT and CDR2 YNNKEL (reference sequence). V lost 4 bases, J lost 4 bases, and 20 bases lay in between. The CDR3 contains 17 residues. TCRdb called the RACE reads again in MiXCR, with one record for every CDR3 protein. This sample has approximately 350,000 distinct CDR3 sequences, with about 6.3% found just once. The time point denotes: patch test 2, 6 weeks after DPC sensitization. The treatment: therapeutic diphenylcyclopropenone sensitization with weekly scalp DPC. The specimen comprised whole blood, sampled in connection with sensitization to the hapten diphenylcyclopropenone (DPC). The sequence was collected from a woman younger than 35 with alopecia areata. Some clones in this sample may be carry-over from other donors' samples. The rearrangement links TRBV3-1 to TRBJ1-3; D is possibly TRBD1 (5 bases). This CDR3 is CASSPTRVARLGNTIYF. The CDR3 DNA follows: TGTGCCAGCAGCCCTACCAGGGTCGCCCGCCTCGGAAACACCATATATTTT.